The 25 T cell receptor beta chains given below trace back to one sample, sequenced in a study of T-cell reconstitution after alpha-beta-depleted transplantation in children. Preparation of the TCRbeta library used unique molecular identifiers. MiXCR, run by TCRdb on the PCR reads, gives a single entry per CDR3 protein. This sample has 250,000 or so distinct CDR3 sequences, with roughly 8.2% found just once. The sample here was PBMCs, mostly from graft donor cells, taken 180 days after TCRalphabeta/CD19-depleted stem cell transplant. Receptors were obtained from a male patient younger than 18 who had a stem cell transplant for acute lymphoblastic leukemia, so the T cells may come from the graft donor.

This clonotype was picked up many times. The V call is TRBV20-1, the J call TRBJ2-7, with D unclear. This CDR3 has 13 amino acids. The germline V gene encodes CDR1 DFQATT and CDR2 SNEGSKA (reference sequence). Trimming removed 3 bases from V and 6 bases from J, with 15 bases in between. CDR3 in amino acids: CSASPRNYVEQYF. The CDR3 DNA reads as TGCAGTGCTAGTCCTAGGAATTACGTCGAGCAGTACTTC.

This clonotype was counted at least ten times. The gene calls are TRBV10-3 and TRBJ1-1; possible D gene TRBD1, 6 bases. There are 14 residues in the CDR3. Germline-derived CDR1 and CDR2 are ENHRY and SYGVKD. V lost 7 bases and J lost 4, with 16 bases in between. The CDR3 loop is CAIKPDRRGTEAFF. CDR3 nucleotide sequence: TGTGCCATCAAACCCGACAGGAGGGGCACTGAAGCTTTCTTT.

Note on this clonotype: Since a much larger clone is just one base distant, this may be a read error. The chain uses TRBV12-1 and TRBJ1-5; the table's D call, TRBD1, was not checked against the DNA. TRBV12-1 is marked as a pseudogene. The CDR3 is 15 residues long. CDR3 amino acids: CACSRGTGGNQPQHF. CDR3 sequence (DNA): TGTGCCTGCAGCCGTGGGACAGGGGGCAATCAGCCCCAGCATTTT.

This clonotype has ten or more counts. The chain couples TRBV7-2 to TRBJ1-6; 9 nucleotides align to TRBD1. CDR1 and CDR2 (germline): SGHTA, FQGNSA. V lost 5 bases to trimming and J lost 7 bases; unmatched junction nucleotides: 12. The CDR3 spans 17 residues. This CDR3 is CASSGTGTGSKNSPLHF. CDR3 in DNA: TGTGCCAGCAGCGGAACCGGGACAGGGAGTAAGAATTCACCCCTCCACTTT.

This clonotype was seen many times. The chain uses TRBV28 and TRBJ1-1; D is ambiguous. Germline CDR1 MDHEN, CDR2 SYDVKM. V was trimmed by 8 bases and J by 0 bases, leaving 10 bases between them. CDR3 length: 13 residues. The CDR3: CASWRGLNTEAFF. The CDR3 nucleotides read TGTGCCAGCTGGAGAGGGTTGAACACTGAAGCTTTCTTT.

There are many counts of this clonotype. The J gene is TRBJ2-7, the V gene TRBV21-1. TRBV21-1 is marked as a pseudogene. The CDR3 runs to 12 residues. The CDR3 loop reads CASSKHPNEQYF. The CDR3 DNA reads TGTGCCAGCAGCAAGCACCCGAACGAGCAGTACTTC.

The sample holds many counts of this clonotype. The rearrangement joins TRBV7-8 to TRBJ2-2; D is uncertain. The germline CDR1 and CDR2 sequences are SGHVS and FQNEAQ. The CDR3 is 13 amino acids. The V and J ends lost 8 bases and 4 bases respectively, with 11 bases between them. Here the CDR3 DNA reads TGTGCCAGCGCATCTGGGCCCACCGGGGAGCTGTTTTTT. Its protein product is CASASGPTGELFF. The whole variable domain, remainder taken from reference TRBV7-8 and TRBJ2-2, is GAGVSQSPRYKVAKRGQDVALRCDPISGHVSLFWYQQALGQGPEFLTYFQNEAQLDKSGLPSDRFFAERPEGSVSTLKIQRTQQEDSAVYLCASASGPTGELFFGEGSRLTVL.

This clonotype was recorded many times. The chain is built from TRBV12-3 or TRBV12-4 and TRBJ2-3; D ambiguous. This CDR3 region has 17 residues. The V end lost 5 bases, the J end lost 0 bases, and 18 bases lay between the germline ends. In nucleotides, the CDR3 is TGTGCCAGCAGTCGTCTTAGGGCGGAGTTAAGCACAGATACGCAGTATTTT. Protein product: CASSRLRAELSTDTQYF.

Ten or more counts support this clonotype. The chain uses TRBV7-9 and TRBJ2-1; 9 bases line up with TRBD1. Per the germline V gene, CDR1 is SEHNR and CDR2 is FQNEAQ (reference sequence). The CDR3 contains 15 residues. The V gene end was trimmed by 6 bases and the J gene end by 8 bases; junction bases not matched to a gene: 11. CDR3 residues: CASRWRGRQGDEQFF. The CDR3 bases are TGTGCCAGCAGATGGCGAGGGAGACAGGGGGATGAGCAGTTCTTC. The variable domain in full, with the rest retrieved from reference TRBV7-9 and TRBJ2-1, is DTGVSQNPRHKITKRGQNVTFRCDPISEHNRLYWYRQTLGQGPEFLTYFQNEAQLEKSRLLSDRFSAERPKGSFSTLEIQRTEQGDSAMYLCASRWRGRQGDEQFFGPGTRLTVL.

This clonotype was counted ten times or more. The CDR3 sequence: CASSQDSGPLGTEAFF. CDR3 sequence (DNA): TGCGCCAGCAGCCAAGATAGCGGACCTCTGGGCACTGAAGCTTTCTTT. The J gene is TRBJ1-1, the V gene TRBV4-3, with D unclear. Germline V gives CDR1 LGHNA, CDR2 YSLEER. There are 16 residues in the CDR3. V dropped 0 bases and J dropped 4 bases, with 15 bases sitting between them.

This clonotype has at least ten counts. The chain links TRBV12-3 or TRBV12-4 to TRBJ2-3; tentative D call: TRBD2 (5 bases). V was pared by 8 bases and J by 10 bases, with 19 bases between. CDR3 length equals 13 residues. The CDR3 here is CASRLVLGVPQYF. The CDR3 nucleotides are TGTGCCAGCCGCCTAGTATTGGGAGTTCCGCAGTATTTT.

Comment on this clonotype: A much larger clone differs by one base, so this may be a read error. The V gene is TRBV20-1, the J gene TRBJ1-1; TRBD1 might be the D (6 bases). The CDR3 has 15 residues. Germline V gene data show CDR1 as DFQATT and CDR2 as SNEGSKA (reference sequence). CDR3 residues: CSAREPTGVKTEAFF. CDR3 in DNA: TGCAGTGCTAGAGAACCGACAGGTGTGAAGACTGAAGCTTTCTTT.

The sample holds many counts of this clonotype. This chain uses TRBV7-2 with TRBJ1-6; D remains unclear. Germline CDR1 reads SGHTA; CDR2 reads FQGNSA. This CDR3 is 16 amino acids long. V was trimmed by 1 base and J by 0 bases, leaving 7 bases between them. The CDR3 nucleotides are TGTGCCAGCAGCTTAGGGCGGAGCTCCTATAATTCACCCCTCCACTTT. It specifies CASSLGRSSYNSPLHF.

This clonotype has at least ten counts. J is TRBJ2-5 and V is TRBV6-2 or TRBV6-3, with 8 bases fitting TRBD1. Per the germline V gene, CDR1 is MNHEY and CDR2 is SVGEGT. The CDR3 spans 17 residues. With V trimmed by 0 bases and J by 3 bases, 9 bases remained unmatched. The DNA of the CDR3 is TGTGCCAGCAGTTACTCGCCGCAGGGGGCCCTCGAAGAGACCCAGTACTTC. Translated: CASSYSPQGALEETQYF.

This clonotype has only one observation. V usage is TRBV19 and J usage is TRBJ2-7; TRBD2 might be the D (6 bases). The CDR3 runs to 13 residues. Germline V gene sequence: CDR1 LNHDA, CDR2 SQIVND (reference sequence). V shed 9 bases and J shed 3 bases, with 15 bases lying between them. CDR3 region: CARRGNRFYEQYF. CDR3 bases: TGTGCCAGACGGGGGAATCGCTTCTACGAGCAGTACTTC. The full variable domain, rest sourced from reference TRBV19 and TRBJ2-7, is DGGITQSPKYLFRKEGQNVTLSCEQNLNHDAMYWYRQDPGQGLRLIYYSQIVNDFQKGDIAEGYSVSREKKESFPLTVTSAQKNPTAFYLCARRGNRFYEQYFGPGTRLTVT.

Concerning this clonotype: Possible read error: a much larger clone is one base away. This sequence joins TRBV7-9 and TRBJ1-2; 8 bases match TRBD1. Trimming removed 5 bases from V and 8 bases from J; junction bases left unmatched: 13. Germline V lookup: CDR1 SEHNR, CDR2 FQNEAQ (reference sequence). The CDR3 contains 15 residues. The chain's CDR3 is CASSPVGQAATGYTF. The CDR3 DNA follows: TGTGCCAGCAGCCCGGTGGGACAGGCGGCAACCGGCTACACCTTC.

This clonotype was recorded at least ten times. The chain carries TRBV7-2 and TRBJ2-3; 8 bases fit TRBD2. CDR3 size: 17 residues. From germline, CDR1 is SGHTA and CDR2 FQGNSA. V gave up 6 bases and J gave up 2 bases; unmatched junction bases: 13. Written as DNA, the CDR3 is TGTGCCAGCAGAGCCCGAGCGGGACTAGGGGTCACAGATACGCAGTATTTT. Its translation is CASRARAGLGVTDTQYF.

This clonotype was seen repeatedly, ten times or more. This sequence joins TRBV6-6 and TRBJ1-1; no definite D call. Germline CDR1 MNHNY, CDR2 SVGAGI (reference sequence). This CDR3 is built from 13 residues. V was shortened by 6 bases and J by 0 bases, with 8 bases between the two germline ends. As DNA, the CDR3 is TGTGCCAGCAGCAGACCCTTGAACACTGAAGCTTTCTTT. Translating gives CASSRPLNTEAFF.

This clonotype was observed many times. The chain has TRBV12-3 or TRBV12-4 and TRBJ2-5; 7 bases map to TRBD1. The CDR3 covers 15 residues. Unmatched junction bases numbered 3, after V lost 0 bases and J lost 2 bases. The CDR3 coding sequence is TGTGCCAGCAGTTTAGCCCGGGACAGACAAGAGACCCAGTACTTC. Translated, it gives CASSLARDRQETQYF.

This clonotype has just a few counts. The V call is TRBV11-2, the J call TRBJ1-2, with a possible D match to TRBD1 (6 bases). Germline V lookup: CDR1 SGHAT, CDR2 FQNNGV. The CDR3 is 15 residues long. V was trimmed by 3 bases and J by 1 base, leaving 12 bases between them. In nucleotides, the CDR3 is TGTGCCAGCAGCTTCACAGGGAGGGTTAACTATGGCTACACCTTC. Translating gives CASSFTGRVNYGYTF.

This clonotype was counted at least ten times. V is TRBV11-3 and J is TRBJ2-7; D is undetermined. Per germline, CDR1 SGHNT and CDR2 YENEEA. Trimming left V 0 bases short and J 0 bases short, with 6 bases between. The CDR3 is 14 residues long. The CDR3, as DNA: TGTGCCAGCAGCTTAGATAGGGCCTCCTACGAGCAGTACTTC. Translating gives CASSLDRASYEQYF.

This clonotype appeared many times. Mismatch with germline at one junction end may stem from a read error. V gene TRBV20-1 combines with J gene TRBJ1-1, with D perhaps TRBD1 (5 bases). The length of the CDR3 is 15 residues. Germline CDR1 and CDR2: DFQATT and SNEGSKA (reference sequence). The CDR3 DNA reads TGCAGTGCTGGAGAAAGGGGACCCTTGGACACTGAAGCTTTCTTT. Protein sequence: CSAGERGPLDTEAFF.

This clonotype was counted at least ten times. This chain uses TRBV7-2 with TRBJ2-1; the D is unclear. CDR3 size: 13 residues. Germline loops: CDR1 SGHTA, CDR2 FQGNSA. Trimming removed 1 base at V and 4 bases at J, with 5 bases between. DNA of the CDR3: TGTGCCAGCAGCTTAGAAGCTTACAATGAGCAGTTCTTC. Amino acids: CASSLEAYNEQFF.

This clonotype was seen only once. A much larger clone is a single base away; this may be a read error. The gene calls are TRBV25-1 and TRBJ2-1; 7 bases are a match to TRBD1. CDR1 is MGHDK and CDR2 is SYGVNS in the germline V gene. This CDR3 has 14 amino acids. The CDR3 region is CAISDWDSSGEQFF. Written as DNA, the CDR3 is TGTGCCATCAGTGACTGGGACAGCTCCGGTGAGCAGTTCTTC.

Many counts were recorded for this clonotype. The V gene is TRBV4-2, the J gene TRBJ2-7; D remains unclear. Germline loops: CDR1 LGHNA, CDR2 YNFKEQ. The CDR3 is made up of 14 amino acids. Trimming took 0 bases from V and 3 from J, leaving 9 bases between them. CDR3 residues: CASSQDASFYEQYF. CDR3 nucleotide sequence: TGTGCCAGCAGCCAAGATGCGAGCTTCTACGAGCAGTACTTC.